A single sample is the source of the 26 T cell receptor beta chains below, sequenced in a study of cytomegalovirus exposure and HLA in healthy donors. It was with 60 Vbeta and 13 Jbeta primers that the PCR ran. Assay: immunoSEQ multiplex PCR; the TCRdb copy retains only in-frame clones and omits some. This table has 140,000 to 150,000 clones, about 10% appearing once. Sequenced sample: PBMCs. The receptor set was obtained from a man aged 50 or older in good health and CMV-seronegative.

The chain combines TRBV10-1 with TRBJ2-7; D possibly corresponds to TRBD2 (6 bases). The V gene's germline CDR1 is WNHNN and CDR2 SYGVQD (reference sequence). This CDR3 comprises 13 residues. The V gene lost 6 bases and the J gene lost 5 bases, with 14 bases spanning the gap. Here the CDR3 DNA reads TGCGCCAGCAGCCCCGGGGGATACGACGAGCAGTACTTC. This encodes CASSPGGYDEQYF.

The CDR3 region is CASTLGRGRKTYEQYF. In nucleotides, the CDR3 is TGTGCCAGCACCCTAGGTCGCGGGAGGAAGACCTACGAGCAGTACTTC. V gene TRBV5-4 combines with J gene TRBJ2-7; 8 bases agree with TRBD2. Germline V CDR1 and CDR2: SGHNT, YYREEE (reference sequence). CDR3 length: 16 amino acids. The trim removed 6 bases at V and 2 bases at J, leaving 13 bases unmatched.

Only a few counts were recorded for this clone. The chain has TRBV29-1 and TRBJ1-1, with D perhaps matching TRBD1 (6 bases). CDR1 and CDR2 (germline): SQVTM, ANQGSEA. Between the trimmed V and J ends, which lost 8 bases and 8 bases, there was a span of 15 bases. The CDR3 has 11 amino acids. As DNA, the CDR3 is TGCAGCCTCGGGGGGCAGGGAGAAGCTTTCTTT. Translated: CSLGGQGEAFF.

The V and J genes are TRBV5-6 and TRBJ2-3; 16 bases map to TRBD2. The CDR3 consists of 15 residues. CDR1 and CDR2 (germline): SGHDT, YYEEEE. Trimming at V came to 9 bases and at J to 3 bases, leaving 4 bases not matched to a gene. CDR3 DNA: TGTGCCACCGGGACTAGCGGGGGGGCAACAGATACGCAGTATTTT. This codes for CATGTSGGATDTQYF.

This clone was detected a few times. This rearrangement joins TRBV6-5 to TRBJ2-7; 8 bases align to TRBD1. The CDR3 consists of 15 residues. Germline CDR1 and CDR2: MNHEY and SVGAGI. After removal of 5 bases from V and 2 bases from J, the junction contained 8 bases not matched to a gene. The CDR3 DNA reads as TGTGCCAGCAGTCCTCGACAGGGGACCCCCTACGAGCAGTACTTC. It is translated as CASSPRQGTPYEQYF.

The V and J genes are TRBV10-3 and TRBJ2-7, with D possibly TRBD1 on 6 matching bases. V was shortened by 6 bases and J by 6 bases, with 15 bases between the two germline ends. The CDR3 contains 13 residues. Germline V CDR1 and CDR2: ENHRY, SYGVKD. In DNA, the CDR3 is TGTGCCATCAGCCTACAGGGCGTCGGCGAGCAGTACTTC. This gives the protein CAISLQGVGEQYF.

The table lists this clone with a few counts. J is TRBJ1-1 and V is TRBV30; TRBD1 might be the D (5 bases). The CDR3 covers 14 residues. With 6 bases removed from V and 6 bases from J, the gap between germline ends came to 20 bases. The V gene's germline CDR1 is GTSNPN and CDR2 SVGIG (reference sequence). The CDR3: CACRPRGGEAEAFF. In nucleotides, the CDR3 is TGTGCCTGTCGCCCCCGGGGGGGGGAGGCTGAAGCTTTCTTT.

This clone has more than one count but fewer than ten. The chain has TRBV2 and TRBJ2-3, with TRBD2 matching over 7 bases. Germline assignment: CDR1 SNHLY and CDR2 FYNNEI. Germline trimming cut 2 bases from V and 4 bases from J; bases unmatched to any gene: 6. The CDR3 is made up of 15 amino acids. The CDR3 spells CASSEREGGPDTQYF. The DNA of the CDR3 is TGTGCCAGCAGTGAAAGGGAGGGTGGTCCAGATACGCAGTATTTT.

The chain links TRBV12-5 to TRBJ2-7, with D perhaps TRBD2 (5 bases). The length of the CDR3 is 18 residues. V dropped 5 bases and J dropped 1 base, with 24 bases sitting between them. Germline values: CDR1 LGHNT, CDR2 FRNRAP. CDR3 protein: CASGPPTGSGLLSYEQYF. The CDR3 bases are TGTGCTAGTGGTCCGCCCACTGGTAGTGGACTCTTATCCTACGAGCAGTACTTC. The variable domain in full, completed from reference TRBV12-5 and TRBJ2-7, reads DARVTQTPRHKVTEMGQEVTMRCQPILGHNTVFWYRQTMMQGLELLAYFRNRAPLDDSGMPKDRFSAEMPDATLATLKIQPSEPRDSAVYFCASGPPTGSGLLSYEQYFGPGTRLTVT.

With regard to this clone: Different DNA sequences within this sample yield the same CDR3. The CDR3 region is CASSEAPGVYGYTF. The CDR3 coding sequence is TGTGCCAGCAGTGAGGCGCCAGGGGTCTATGGCTACACCTTC. The rearrangement uses TRBV6-1 and TRBJ1-2, with a tentative D call TRBD1 (6 bases). V was trimmed by 3 bases and J by 4 bases, leaving 12 bases between them. CDR3 length: 14 residues. Germline V gene data show CDR1 as MNHNS and CDR2 as SASEGT.

This clone turned up a few times. The rearrangement links TRBV6-1 to TRBJ2-3; D gene unclear. The germline V gene has CDR1 MNHNS and CDR2 SASEGT. The ends were cut back, 8 bases at V and 0 bases at J, with 6 bases in the middle. The CDR3 length is 12 residues. CDR3 in amino acids: CASANSTDTQYF. The CDR3 nucleotides read TGTGCCAGCGCTAACAGCACAGATACGCAGTATTTT.

The chain employs TRBV9 and TRBJ2-6, with D possibly TRBD2 on 5 matching bases. V was shortened by 0 bases and J by 4 bases, with 11 bases between the two germline ends. From germline, CDR1 is SGDLS and CDR2 YYNGEE. The CDR3 covers 16 residues. The CDR3 region is CASSVAPAGGANVLTF. Here the CDR3 DNA reads TGTGCCAGCAGCGTAGCCCCCGCGGGCGGGGCCAACGTCCTGACTTTC.

The chain carries TRBV29-1 and TRBJ2-7; 9 bases agree with TRBD2. Germline CDR1 reads SQVTM; CDR2 reads ANQGSEA. The junction had 10 bases not matched to a gene; V was cut back by 6 bases and J by 7 bases. The CDR3 loop spans 13 amino acids. The CDR3 nucleotides read TGCAGCGTATCGGGCGGGAGGGCCGGGGAGCAGTACTTC. Its protein is CSVSGGRAGEQYF.

CDR3 in amino acids: CASSLALGDTQYF. DNA for the CDR3: TGTGCCAGCAGCTTAGCACTAGGGGATACGCAGTATTTT. The chain links TRBV7-9 to TRBJ2-3; D is possibly TRBD2 (5 bases). This CDR3 is built from 13 residues. V was pared by 0 bases and J by 6 bases, with 7 bases between. Germline V gives CDR1 SEHNR, CDR2 FQNEAQ (reference sequence).

This clone was counted a few times. The CDR3 bases are TGTGCCAGCAGTTACAGGTCGCGGTTACCTCCCTACGAGCAGTACTTC. Residues: CASSYRSRLPPYEQYF. The V call is TRBV6-5, the J call TRBJ2-7; D is unclear. The germline gives CDR1 MNHEY, CDR2 SVGAGI. V was trimmed by 2 bases and J by 2 bases, leaving 16 bases between them. The length of the CDR3 is 16 residues.

This clone showed up just a few times. V and J are TRBV21-1 and TRBJ2-7; no check of the table's D call, TRBD1, against the DNA was made. TRBV21-1 is termed a pseudogene. The CDR3 runs to 14 residues. CDR3 sequence reads: CASSNRDRVFEQYF. The CDR3 DNA sequence: TGTGCCAGCAGCAACAGGGACAGGGTATTCGAGCAGTACTTC.

The table lists this clone with a few counts. This sequence joins TRBV30 and TRBJ1-5, with no clear D. The CDR3 is 15 residues long. CDR1 is GTSNPN and CDR2 is SVGIG in the germline V gene (reference sequence). V was shortened by 2 bases and J by 2 bases, with 13 bases between the two germline ends. DNA for the CDR3: TGTGCCTGGAGTCCATACGGAGGCGGCAATCAGCCCCAGCATTTT. Translated, it gives CAWSPYGGGNQPQHF.

The chain combines TRBV2 with TRBJ2-7; TRBD1 might be the D (5 bases). The CDR3 is made up of 12 amino acids. The germline CDR1 and CDR2 sequences are SNHLY and FYNNEI. Trimming removed 7 bases from V and 2 bases from J, with 9 bases in between. The CDR3 DNA reads as TGTGCCAGCAAAGGGGCTGCCTACGAGCAGTACTTC. Translated, it gives CASKGAAYEQYF.

The chain has TRBV28 and TRBJ1-1; 7 bases are shared with TRBD1. V trimming: 3 bases; J trimming: 7 bases; junction bases outside the gene matches: 11. The CDR3 runs 15 residues. CDR1 is MDHEN and CDR2 is SYDVKM in the germline V gene. CDR3 DNA: TGTGCCAGCAGTTTTTTGCGGGACAGCAATAGTGAAGCTTTCTTT. This gives the protein CASSFLRDSNSEAFF.

This clone turned up a few times. The J gene is TRBJ1-6, the V gene TRBV7-9; no definite D call. The CDR3 length is 14 residues. V was trimmed by 4 bases and J by 14 bases, leaving 18 bases between them. Germline loops: CDR1 SEHNR, CDR2 FQNEAQ (reference sequence). The CDR3 is CASSSGTAHLTLHF. The CDR3 DNA sequence: TGTGCCAGCAGCTCAGGCACCGCCCATCTGACCCTCCACTTT.

This clone was found a few times. This chain connects TRBV5-4 to TRBJ2-7; the match to TRBD2 covers 12 bases. V lost 5 bases to trimming and J lost 2 bases; unmatched junction nucleotides: 2. The CDR3 consists of 14 residues. Germline V gives CDR1 SGHNT, CDR2 YYREEE (reference sequence). The CDR3 DNA sequence: TGTGCCAGCAGTGCTAGCGGGAGGGCCTACGAGCAGTACTTC. Translated, it gives CASSASGRAYEQYF.

The chain has TRBV4-1 and TRBJ1-2, with D hard to call. This CDR3 is built from 18 residues. Germline assignment: CDR1 MGHRA and CDR2 YSYEKL. Trimming removed 3 bases at V and 8 bases at J, with 28 bases between. The CDR3, as DNA: TGCGCCAGCAGCCACCCTACGAGGGCGACGGGTGGTGTTAGCGGCTACACCTTC. The encoded protein is CASSHPTRATGGVSGYTF.

The table lists this clone with a few counts. Here the CDR3 omits its conserved ending phenylalanine or tryptophan, so a read error is the likely source. The chain employs TRBV6-1 and TRBJ1-1, with no clear D. V lost 3 bases and J 7 bases, leaving 6 bases between the germline ends. This CDR3 comprises 11 residues. Germline V gene lookup returns CDR1 MNHNS and CDR2 SASEGT. This CDR3 reads CASSDTVEAFV. The CDR3 DNA is TGTGCCAGCAGTGATACCGTTGAAGCTTTCGTT.

This clone occurred a few times. The V and J genes are TRBV4-1 and TRBJ1-1; the D is unclear. The germline CDR1 and CDR2 sequences are MGHRA and YSYEKL. V was shortened by 1 base and J by 6 bases, with 15 bases between the two germline ends. This CDR3 comprises 15 residues. CDR3 residues: CASSQGHSGNAEAFF. CDR3 DNA sequence: TGCGCCAGCAGCCAAGGGCACAGCGGAAACGCTGAAGCTTTCTTT.

The table lists this clone with a few counts. The rearrangement joins TRBV19 to TRBJ2-2; 11 bases agree with TRBD1. Losses at the gene ends were 5 bases for V and 3 bases for J; bases not matched to a gene: 14. CDR3 size: 19 residues. Germline V gene sequence: CDR1 LNHDA, CDR2 SQIVND (reference sequence). The CDR3 spells CASSVGTGGDFLDTGELFF. CDR3 in DNA: TGTGCCAGTAGTGTCGGGACAGGGGGGGATTTTCTGGACACCGGGGAGCTGTTTTTT.

The V gene is TRBV11-2, the J gene TRBJ2-1, with a tentative D call TRBD1 (5 bases). V was cut by 2 bases and J by 5 bases, with 19 bases left in between. Germline V gene lookup returns CDR1 SGHAT and CDR2 FQNNGV. The CDR3 sequence is 17 residues long. The CDR3 region is CASSLIVTWGRDNEQFF. As DNA, the CDR3 is TGTGCCAGCAGCTTAATTGTTACCTGGGGCAGGGACAATGAGCAGTTCTTC.